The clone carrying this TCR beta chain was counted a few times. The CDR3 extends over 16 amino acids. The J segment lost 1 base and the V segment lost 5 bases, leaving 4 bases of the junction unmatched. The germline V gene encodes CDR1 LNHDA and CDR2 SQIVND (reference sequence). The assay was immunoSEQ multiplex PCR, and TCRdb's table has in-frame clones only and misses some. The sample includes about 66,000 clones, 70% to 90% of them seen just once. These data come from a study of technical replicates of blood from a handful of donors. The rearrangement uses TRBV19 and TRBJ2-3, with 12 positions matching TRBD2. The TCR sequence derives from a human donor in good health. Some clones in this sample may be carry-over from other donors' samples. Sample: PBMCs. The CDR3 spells CASSSSGRAGTDTQYF. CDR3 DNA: TGTGCCAGTAGTTCTAGCGGGAGGGCGGGCACAGATACGCAGTATTTT.